The entry that follows covers one T cell receptor (beta chain) sequence. An end of the junction does not agree with germline; a read error may underlie this. These data are taken from a study of OX40 agonist ivuxolimab in advanced cancers. This table comes from immunoSEQ multiplex PCR, and its TCRdb copy is limited to in-frame clones, with some not included. This sample has roughly 63,000 clones, with 75% to 90% found just once. Germline V lookup: CDR1 MNHEY, CDR2 SMNVEV (reference sequence). This CDR3 is built from 14 residues. The sample was CD4+ or CD8+ T cells sorted from blood, taken in a trial of the OX40 agonist ivuxolimab. This clonotype was sampled from an adult with an advanced solid tumor such as melanoma, head and neck, liver or kidney cancer. The chain carries TRBV27 and TRBJ2-5; D is perhaps TRBD2 (5 bases). The CDR3 DNA follows: TGTGCCAGCAGTTTTAGGGAGCCCCAAGGGACCCAGTACTTC. It encodes CASSFREPQGTQYF.